Each of the 11 T cell receptor beta chains below was sequenced from the same sample in a study of cytomegalovirus exposure and HLA in healthy donors. 60 Vbeta and 13 Jbeta primers were used in PCR. Sequenced by immunoSEQ multiplex PCR; TCRdb stores in-frame clones only, minus some. The table records 150,000 or so clones, under 85% of them present only once. Sequencing was performed on PBMCs. These TCRs come from a woman under 40 in good health and CMV-seronegative.

The chain uses TRBV5-1 and TRBJ2-5, with 7 bases matching TRBD2. The V gene's germline CDR1 is SGHRS and CDR2 YFSETQ. CDR3 length equals 14 residues. V shed 1 base, J shed 5 bases, and the junction held 5 bases outside the gene matches. The CDR3 region has the DNA TGCGCCAGCAGCTTGTGGGAGGGCCATGAGACCCAGTACTTC. This encodes CASSLWEGHETQYF.

The V and J genes are TRBV5-4 and TRBJ2-3; TRBD2 matches at 9 bases. The CDR3 consists of 16 residues. The germline gives CDR1 SGHNT, CDR2 YYREEE (reference sequence). The junction had 10 bases not matched to a gene; V was cut back by 4 bases and J by 4 bases. Here the CDR3 DNA reads TGTGCCAGCAGCCCGGGGACTAGCAGAGCCGCAGATACGCAGTATTTT. Translation gives CASSPGTSRAADTQYF.

The rearrangement joins TRBV7-7 to TRBJ2-5; TRBD2 matches 13 bases. Trimming removed 3 bases from V and 5 bases from J; junction bases left unmatched: 6. Germline V gives CDR1 SSHAT, CDR2 FNYEAQ (reference sequence). The CDR3 spans 16 residues. CDR3 loop: CASSLRTSGSWETQYF. In nucleotides, the CDR3 is TGTGCCAGCAGCTTGCGGACTAGCGGGAGTTGGGAGACCCAGTACTTC.

The V gene is TRBV28, the J gene TRBJ2-2; 7 nucleotides match TRBD2. Germline CDR1 and CDR2: MDHEN and SYDVKM. The CDR3 is made up of 15 amino acids. Trimming removed 8 bases from V and 6 bases from J; junction bases left unmatched: 12. The CDR3 sequence: CASSLGEGVSGELFF. CDR3 DNA: TGTGCCAGCTCATTGGGGGAGGGTGTCTCCGGGGAGCTGTTTTTT. Full variable domain (rest looked up from reference TRBV28 and TRBJ2-2): DVKVTQSSRYLVKRTGEKVFLECVQDMDHENMFWYRQDPGLGLRLIYFSYDVKMKEKGDIPEGYSVSREKKERFSLILESASTNQTSMYLCASSLGEGVSGELFFGEGSRLTVL.

The chain uses TRBV9 and TRBJ2-7; D is possibly TRBD1 (5 bases). The CDR3 is 14 residues long. Trimming removed 0 bases at V and 0 bases at J, with 7 bases between. Germline lookup yields CDR1 SGDLS and CDR2 YYNGEE. The CDR3 spells CASSVEGDSYEQYF. The CDR3, as DNA: TGTGCCAGCAGCGTAGAAGGGGACTCCTACGAGCAGTACTTC. Variable domain in full (rest from reference TRBV9 and TRBJ2-7): DSGVTQTPKHLITATGQRVTLRCSPRSGDLSVYWYQQSLDQGLQFLIQYYNGEERAKGNILERFSAQQFPDLHSELNLSSLELGDSALYFCASSVEGDSYEQYFGPGTRLTVT.

CDR3 loop: CASSLTLEETQYF. As DNA, the CDR3 is TGTGCCAGCAGCTTAACTCTAGAGGAGACCCAGTACTTC. The chain combines TRBV7-3 with TRBJ2-5; D is undetermined. The CDR3 is made up of 13 amino acids. Trimming removed 0 bases at V and 5 bases at J, with 7 bases between. In germline, CDR1 is SGHTA, CDR2 FQGTGA.

The chain uses TRBV6-5 and TRBJ1-1; 7 bases fit TRBD1. V lost 6 bases to trimming and J lost 4 bases; unmatched junction nucleotides: 8. Germline V gene sequence: CDR1 MNHEY, CDR2 SVGAGI. The CDR3 contains 14 residues. The CDR3 loop is CASSQQGFGTEAFF. CDR3 DNA: TGTGCCAGCAGCCAACAGGGGTTCGGCACTGAAGCTTTCTTT.

This clone was seen a single time. In the same sample, other DNA sequences code for this CDR3. The CDR3 region is CASSFRGSYEQYF. DNA for the CDR3: TGTGCCAGCAGTTTCCGGGGGTCCTACGAGCAGTACTTC. The chain is built from TRBV27 and TRBJ2-7; maybe TRBD2 (6 bases). The CDR3 has 13 amino acids. The germline V and J ends were trimmed by 3 bases and 1 base, with 7 bases remaining between them. In germline, CDR1 is MNHEY, CDR2 SMNVEV (reference sequence).

This clone was observed a handful of times. As DNA, the CDR3 is TGTGCCAGCAACCCCCAGGTGGCAGCTAGCACAGATACGCAGTATTTT. It specifies CASNPQVAASTDTQYF. V and J are TRBV9 and TRBJ2-3; D is undetermined. This CDR3 region has 16 residues. Per germline, CDR1 SGDLS and CDR2 YYNGEE. V was clipped by 6 bases and J by 0 bases, with 17 bases between them.

This clone was recorded once. V usage is TRBV7-9 and J usage is TRBJ1-2; D call uncertain. The length of the CDR3 is 14 residues. Trimming stripped 6 bases from V and 4 bases from J, with 15 bases between. CDR1 is SEHNR and CDR2 is FQNEAQ in the germline V gene (reference sequence). CDR3 sequence (DNA): TGTGCCAGCAGTCCCTTTTCCGGGTTCTATGGCTACACCTTC. Translation: CASSPFSGFYGYTF.

This chain links TRBV5-4 with TRBJ1-2, with 8 bases matching TRBD1. This CDR3 has 16 residues. Germline CDR1 is SGHNT and CDR2 is YYREEE (reference sequence). The V and J ends lost 2 bases and 4 bases, in that order; junction bases with no gene match: 10. CDR3 nucleotides: TGTGCCAGCAGCTTAAGTCTACAGGGGGGGATCTATGGCTACACCTTC. Its protein product is CASSLSLQGGIYGYTF.